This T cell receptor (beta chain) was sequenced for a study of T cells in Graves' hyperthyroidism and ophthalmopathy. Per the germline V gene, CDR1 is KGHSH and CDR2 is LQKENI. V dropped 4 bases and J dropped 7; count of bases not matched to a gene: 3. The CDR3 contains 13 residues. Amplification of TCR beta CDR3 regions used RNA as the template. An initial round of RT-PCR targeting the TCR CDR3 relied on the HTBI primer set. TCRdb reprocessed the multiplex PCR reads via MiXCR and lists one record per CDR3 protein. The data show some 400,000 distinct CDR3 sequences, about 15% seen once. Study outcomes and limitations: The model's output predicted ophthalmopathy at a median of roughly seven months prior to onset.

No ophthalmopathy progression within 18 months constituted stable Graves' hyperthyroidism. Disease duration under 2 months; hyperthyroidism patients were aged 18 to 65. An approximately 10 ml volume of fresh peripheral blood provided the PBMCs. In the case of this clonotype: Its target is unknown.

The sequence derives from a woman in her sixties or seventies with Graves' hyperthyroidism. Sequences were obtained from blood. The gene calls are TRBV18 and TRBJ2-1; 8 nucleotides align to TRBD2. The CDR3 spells CASSQRERNEQFF. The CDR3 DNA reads TGTGCCAGCTCACAGCGGGAGAGAAATGAGCAGTTCTTC.